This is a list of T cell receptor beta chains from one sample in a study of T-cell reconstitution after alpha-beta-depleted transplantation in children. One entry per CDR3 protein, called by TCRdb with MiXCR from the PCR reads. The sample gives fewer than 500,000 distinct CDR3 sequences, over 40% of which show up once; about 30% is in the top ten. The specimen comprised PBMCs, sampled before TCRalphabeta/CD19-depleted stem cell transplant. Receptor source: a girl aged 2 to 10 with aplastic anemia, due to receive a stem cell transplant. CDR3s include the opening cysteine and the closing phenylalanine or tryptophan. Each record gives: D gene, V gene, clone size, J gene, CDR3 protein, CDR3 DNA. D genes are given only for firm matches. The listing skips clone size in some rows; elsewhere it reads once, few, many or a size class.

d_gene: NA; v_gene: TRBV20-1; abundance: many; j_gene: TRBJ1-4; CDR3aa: CSASGRRRNEKLFF; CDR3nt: TGCAGTGCTAGTGGGAGGAGACGAAATGAAAAACTGTTTTTT
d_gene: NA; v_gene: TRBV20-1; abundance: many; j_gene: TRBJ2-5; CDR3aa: CSASPRETQYF; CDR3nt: TGCAGTGCTAGCCCTAGAGAGACCCAGTACTTC
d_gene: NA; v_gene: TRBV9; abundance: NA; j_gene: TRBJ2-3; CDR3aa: CASSVNGQGRDTQYF; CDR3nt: TGTGCCAGCAGCGTAAACGGGCAGGGCAGAGATACGCAGTATTTT
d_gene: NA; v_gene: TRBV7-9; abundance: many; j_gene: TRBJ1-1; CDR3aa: CASSFQGRNTEAFF; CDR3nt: TGTGCCAGCAGCTTCCAGGGGCGGAACACTGAAGCTTTCTTT
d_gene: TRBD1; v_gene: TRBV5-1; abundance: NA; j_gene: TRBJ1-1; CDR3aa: CASSLGQKGTEAFF; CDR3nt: TGCGCCAGCAGCCTGGGACAGAAGGGCACTGAAGCTTTCTTT
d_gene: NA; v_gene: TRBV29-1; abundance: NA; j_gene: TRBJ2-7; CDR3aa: CSVGFVTPNEQYF; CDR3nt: TGCAGCGTTGGCTTTGTGACTCCTAACGAGCAGTACTTC
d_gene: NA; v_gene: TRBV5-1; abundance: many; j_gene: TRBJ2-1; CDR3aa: CASSQTTRALPRYEQFF; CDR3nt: TGCGCCAGCAGCCAGACTACCCGAGCCCTCCCTCGCTATGAGCAGTTCTTC
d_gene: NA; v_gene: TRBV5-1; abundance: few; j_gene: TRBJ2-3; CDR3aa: CASSLPGTADTQYF; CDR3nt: TGCGCCAGCAGCTTGCCTGGGACGGCAGATACGCAGTATTTT
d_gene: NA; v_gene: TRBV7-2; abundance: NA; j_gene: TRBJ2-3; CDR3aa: CASSLDGTSRQYF; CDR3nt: TGTGCCAGCAGCTTAGATGGGACCTCGAGGCAGTATTTT
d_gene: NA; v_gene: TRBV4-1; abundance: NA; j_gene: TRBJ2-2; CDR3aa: CASSQGEYTGELFF; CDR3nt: TGCGCCAGCAGCCAAGGCGAGTACACCGGGGAGCTGTTTTTT